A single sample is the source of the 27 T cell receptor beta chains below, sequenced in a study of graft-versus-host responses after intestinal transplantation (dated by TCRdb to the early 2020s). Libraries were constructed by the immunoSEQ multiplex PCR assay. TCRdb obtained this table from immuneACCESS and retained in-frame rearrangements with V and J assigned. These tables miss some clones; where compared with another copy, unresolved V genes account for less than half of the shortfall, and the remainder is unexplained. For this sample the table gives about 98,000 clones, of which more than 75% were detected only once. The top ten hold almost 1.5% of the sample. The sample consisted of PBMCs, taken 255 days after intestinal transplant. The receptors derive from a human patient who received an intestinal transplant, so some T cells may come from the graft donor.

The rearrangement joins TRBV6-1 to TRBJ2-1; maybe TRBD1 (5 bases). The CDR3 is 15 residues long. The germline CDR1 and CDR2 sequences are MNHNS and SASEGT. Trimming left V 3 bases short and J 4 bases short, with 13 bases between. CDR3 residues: CASSEWGQEYNEQFF. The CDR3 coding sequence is TGTGCCAGCAGTGAGTGGGGCCAGGAATACAATGAGCAGTTCTTC.

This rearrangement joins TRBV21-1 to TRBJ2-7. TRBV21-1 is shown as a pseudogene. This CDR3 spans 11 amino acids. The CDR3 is CASSKPYEQYV. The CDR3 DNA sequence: TGTGCCAGCAGCAAACCCTACGAGCAGTACGTC.

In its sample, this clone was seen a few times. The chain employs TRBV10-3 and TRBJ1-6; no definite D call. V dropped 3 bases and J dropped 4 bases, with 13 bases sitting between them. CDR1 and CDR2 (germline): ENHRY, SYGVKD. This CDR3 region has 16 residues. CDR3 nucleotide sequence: TGTGCCATCAGTGAAGGTGGGCAAGGGTATAATTCACCCCTCCACTTT. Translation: CAISEGGQGYNSPLHF.

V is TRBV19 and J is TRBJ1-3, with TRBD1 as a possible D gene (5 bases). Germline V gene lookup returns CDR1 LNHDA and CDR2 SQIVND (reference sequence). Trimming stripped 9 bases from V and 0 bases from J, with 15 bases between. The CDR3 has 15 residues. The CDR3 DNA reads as TGTGCCAGCGCGACGGGGCAGGCCTCTGGAAACACCATATATTTT. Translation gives CASATGQASGNTIYF.

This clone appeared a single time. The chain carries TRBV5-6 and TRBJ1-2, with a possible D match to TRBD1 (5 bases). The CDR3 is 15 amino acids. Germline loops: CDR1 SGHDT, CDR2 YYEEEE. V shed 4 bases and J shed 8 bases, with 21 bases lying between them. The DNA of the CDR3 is TGTGCCAGCAGCCCAGGGTTGGTCCAAAGTTGGGGCTACACCTTC. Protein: CASSPGLVQSWGYTF.

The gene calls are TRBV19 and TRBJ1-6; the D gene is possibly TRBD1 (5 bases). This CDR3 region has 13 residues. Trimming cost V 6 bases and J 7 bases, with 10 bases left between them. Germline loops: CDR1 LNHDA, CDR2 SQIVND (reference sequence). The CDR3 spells CASRPGPNSPLHF. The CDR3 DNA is TGTGCCAGTAGGCCGGGACCCAATTCACCCCTCCACTTT.

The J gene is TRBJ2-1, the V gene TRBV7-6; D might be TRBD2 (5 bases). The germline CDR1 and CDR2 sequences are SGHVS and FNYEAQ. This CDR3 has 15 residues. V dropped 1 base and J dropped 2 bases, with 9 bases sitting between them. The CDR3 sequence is CASSLGAAAYNEQFF. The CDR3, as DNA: TGTGCCAGCAGCTTAGGAGCGGCGGCCTACAATGAGCAGTTCTTC.

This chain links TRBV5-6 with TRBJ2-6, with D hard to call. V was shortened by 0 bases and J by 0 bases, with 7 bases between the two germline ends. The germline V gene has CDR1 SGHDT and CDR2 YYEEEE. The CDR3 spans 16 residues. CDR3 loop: CASSLESISGANVLTF. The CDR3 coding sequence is TGTGCCAGCAGCTTGGAAAGTATCTCTGGGGCCAACGTCCTGACTTTC.

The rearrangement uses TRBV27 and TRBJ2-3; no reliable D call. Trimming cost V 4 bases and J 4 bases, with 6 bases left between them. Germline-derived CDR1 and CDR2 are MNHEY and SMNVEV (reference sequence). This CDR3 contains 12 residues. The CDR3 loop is CASSSSSDTQYF. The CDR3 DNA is TGTGCCAGCAGTTCGAGCTCAGATACGCAGTATTTT.

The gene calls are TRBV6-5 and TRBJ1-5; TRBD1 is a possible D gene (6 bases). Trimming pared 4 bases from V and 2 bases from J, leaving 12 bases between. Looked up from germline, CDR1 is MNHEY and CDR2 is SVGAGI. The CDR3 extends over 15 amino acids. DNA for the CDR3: TGTGCCAGCAGTTCACAGGGAAGAGGCAATCAGCCCCAGCATTTT. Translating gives CASSSQGRGNQPQHF.

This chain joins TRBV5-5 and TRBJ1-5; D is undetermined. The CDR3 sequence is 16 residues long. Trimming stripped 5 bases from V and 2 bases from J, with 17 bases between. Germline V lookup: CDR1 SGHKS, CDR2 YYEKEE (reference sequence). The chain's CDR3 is CASRYPGLRGNQPQHF. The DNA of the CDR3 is TGTGCCAGCAGATACCCCGGCTTGCGGGGCAATCAGCCCCAGCATTTT.

The CDR3 DNA is TGTGCCAGCAGTTGGGGCATAGACTACGAGCAGTACGTC. This sequence encodes CASSWGIDYEQYV. This chain connects TRBV27 to TRBJ2-7, with D possibly being TRBD1 (5 bases). The germline V gene encodes CDR1 MNHEY and CDR2 SMNVEV (reference sequence). V shed 4 bases and J shed 3 bases, with 10 bases lying between them. The CDR3 runs to 13 residues.

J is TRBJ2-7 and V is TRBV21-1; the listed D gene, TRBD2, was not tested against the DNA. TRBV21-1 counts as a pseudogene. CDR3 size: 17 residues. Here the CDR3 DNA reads TGTGCCAGCAACGGACAGGGACTAGCGGGAGGGCGATGCGAGCAGTACTTC. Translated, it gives CASNGQGLAGGRCEQYF.

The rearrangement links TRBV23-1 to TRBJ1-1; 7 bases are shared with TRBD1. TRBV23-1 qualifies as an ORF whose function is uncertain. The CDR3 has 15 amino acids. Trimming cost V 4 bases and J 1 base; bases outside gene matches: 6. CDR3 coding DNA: TGCGCCAGCAGTCTTTCAGGGGGTAGGAACACTGAAGCTTTCTTT. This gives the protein CASSLSGGRNTEAFF.

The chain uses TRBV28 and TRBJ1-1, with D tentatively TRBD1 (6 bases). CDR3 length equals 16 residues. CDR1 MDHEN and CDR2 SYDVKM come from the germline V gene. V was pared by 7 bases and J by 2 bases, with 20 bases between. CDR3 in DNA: TGTGCCAGCAACCCGCTCGGCAGGGGCCTAAACACTGAAGCTTTCTTT. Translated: CASNPLGRGLNTEAFF.

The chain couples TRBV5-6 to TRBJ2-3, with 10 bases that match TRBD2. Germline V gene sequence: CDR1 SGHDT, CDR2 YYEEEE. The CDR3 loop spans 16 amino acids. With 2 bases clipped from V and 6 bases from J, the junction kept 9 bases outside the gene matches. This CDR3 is CASSFSGGYSVDTQYF. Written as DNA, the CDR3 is TGTGCCAGCAGCTTTAGCGGGGGGTACAGTGTGGATACGCAGTATTTT.

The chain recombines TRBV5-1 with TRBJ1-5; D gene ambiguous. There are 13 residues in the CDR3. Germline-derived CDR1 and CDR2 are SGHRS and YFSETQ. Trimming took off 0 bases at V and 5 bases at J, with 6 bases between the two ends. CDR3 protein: CASSLDPDQPQHF. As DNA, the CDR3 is TGCGCCAGCAGCTTGGATCCGGATCAGCCCCAGCATTTT. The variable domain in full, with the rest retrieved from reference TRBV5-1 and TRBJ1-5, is KAGVTQTPRYLIKTRGQQVTLSCSPISGHRSVSWYQQTPGQGLQFLFEYFSETQRNKGNFPGRFSGRQFSNSRSEMNVSTLELGDSALYLCASSLDPDQPQHFGDGTRLSIL.

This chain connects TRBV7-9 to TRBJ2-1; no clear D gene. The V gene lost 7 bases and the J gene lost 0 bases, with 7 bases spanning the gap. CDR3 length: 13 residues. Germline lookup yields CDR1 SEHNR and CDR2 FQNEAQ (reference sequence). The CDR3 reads CASTSGSYNEQFF. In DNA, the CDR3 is TGTGCCAGCACCTCCGGCTCCTACAATGAGCAGTTCTTC.

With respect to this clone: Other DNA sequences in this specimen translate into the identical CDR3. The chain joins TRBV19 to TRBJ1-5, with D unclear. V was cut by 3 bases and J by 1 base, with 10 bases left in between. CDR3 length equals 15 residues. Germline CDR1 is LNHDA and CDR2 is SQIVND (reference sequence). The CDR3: CASSIVPGSNQPQHF. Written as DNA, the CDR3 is TGTGCCAGTAGTATCGTCCCGGGAAGCAATCAGCCCCAGCATTTT. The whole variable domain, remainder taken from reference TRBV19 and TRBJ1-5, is DGGITQSPKYLFRKEGQNVTLSCEQNLNHDAMYWYRQDPGQGLRLIYYSQIVNDFQKGDIAEGYSVSREKKESFPLTVTSAQKNPTAFYLCASSIVPGSNQPQHFGDGTRLSIL.

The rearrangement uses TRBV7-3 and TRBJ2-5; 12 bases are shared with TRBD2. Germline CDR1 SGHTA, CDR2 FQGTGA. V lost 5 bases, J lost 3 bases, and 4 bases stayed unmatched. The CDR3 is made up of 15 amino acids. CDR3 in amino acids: CASSPSGRGEETQYF. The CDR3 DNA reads TGTGCCAGCAGCCCTAGCGGGAGGGGCGAAGAGACCCAGTACTTC.

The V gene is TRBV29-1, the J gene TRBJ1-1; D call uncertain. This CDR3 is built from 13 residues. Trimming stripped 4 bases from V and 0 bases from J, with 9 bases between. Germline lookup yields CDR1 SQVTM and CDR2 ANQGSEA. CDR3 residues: CSVAEGLNTEAFF. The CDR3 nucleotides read TGCAGCGTTGCGGAGGGCCTGAACACTGAAGCTTTCTTT.

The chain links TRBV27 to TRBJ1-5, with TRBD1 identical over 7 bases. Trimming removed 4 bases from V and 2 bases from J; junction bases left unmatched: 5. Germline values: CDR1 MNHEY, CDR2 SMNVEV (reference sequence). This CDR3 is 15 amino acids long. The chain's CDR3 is CASSSSTGRNQPQHF. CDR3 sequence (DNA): TGTGCCAGCAGTTCATCGACAGGGCGCAATCAGCCCCAGCATTTT.

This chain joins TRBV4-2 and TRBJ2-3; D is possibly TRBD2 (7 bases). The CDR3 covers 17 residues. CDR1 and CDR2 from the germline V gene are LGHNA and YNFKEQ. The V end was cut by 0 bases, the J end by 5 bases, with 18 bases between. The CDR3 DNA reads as TGTGCCAGCAGCCAAGATGGAGACGGCGGGGGCGGAGATACGCAGTATTTT. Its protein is CASSQDGDGGGGDTQYF.

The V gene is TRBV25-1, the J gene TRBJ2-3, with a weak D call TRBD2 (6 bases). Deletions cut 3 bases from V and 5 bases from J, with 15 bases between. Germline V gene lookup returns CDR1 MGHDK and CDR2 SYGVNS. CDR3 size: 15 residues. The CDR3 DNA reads TGTGCCAGCAGTGACCAGGGACTGCTTAAAGATACGCAGTATTTT. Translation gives CASSDQGLLKDTQYF.

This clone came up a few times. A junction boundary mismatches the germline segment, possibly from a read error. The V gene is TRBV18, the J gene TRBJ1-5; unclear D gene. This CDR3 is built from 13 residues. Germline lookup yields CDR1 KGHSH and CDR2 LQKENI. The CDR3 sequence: CASSLVRNQPQHF. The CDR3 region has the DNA TGTGCCAGCTCACTAGTTAGGAATCAACCCCAGCATTTT.

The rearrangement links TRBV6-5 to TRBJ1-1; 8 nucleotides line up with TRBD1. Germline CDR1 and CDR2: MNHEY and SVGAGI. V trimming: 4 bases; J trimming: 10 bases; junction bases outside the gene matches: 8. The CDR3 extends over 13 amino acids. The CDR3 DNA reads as TGTGCCAGCAGTTCGGACAGGGAGGTAGGAGCTTTCTTT. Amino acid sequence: CASSSDREVGAFF.

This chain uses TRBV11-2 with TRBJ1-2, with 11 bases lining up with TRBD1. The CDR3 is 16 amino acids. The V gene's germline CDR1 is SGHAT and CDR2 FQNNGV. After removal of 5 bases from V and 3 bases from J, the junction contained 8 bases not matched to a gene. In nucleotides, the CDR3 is TGTGCCAGCAGCCTGGACAGGGGGCGTTCGGACTATGGCTACACCTTC. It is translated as CASSLDRGRSDYGYTF.